The subject of this entry is one TCR beta chain. Its target is unknown. The sample comes from a study of shared clonotypes between healthy human individuals. Overall study findings and caveats: Rarefaction showed that sequencing of sorted subsets was incomplete (despite large depth).

The germline V gene has CDR1 SGHDN and CDR2 FVKESK. The CDR3 runs to 13 residues. Trimming left V 1 base short and J 6 bases short, with 8 bases between. Sequencing was performed with immunoSEQ multiplex PCR; in TCRdb, only in-frame clones are kept and a portion is missing. The sample contains around 2.5 million clones, roughly 93% of which appear only once. The sequence derives from a man between 18 and 35 years old in good health. Some clones in this sample may be carry-over from other donors' samples. Source material: naive CD4+ T cells from PBMCs. The subset: CD45RA+ positively selected. The rearrangement joins TRBV14 to TRBJ2-3; no clear D gene. In nucleotides, the CDR3 is TGTGCCAGCAGCCAAGTTGCAGCGGATACGCAGTATTTT. Its protein product is CASSQVAADTQYF.